The 18 T cell receptor beta chains in this list originate from one sample, sequenced in a study of blood T cell repertoires in COVID-19. Profiled with immunoSEQ multiplex PCR; TCRdb holds only in-frame clones, not every one. Of 250,000 to 350,000 clones listed, about nine tenths are singletons. The sample taken for sequencing was peripheral blood. The receptors originated from a woman between 50 and 59 years old with COVID-19, enrolled during active disease.

The chain couples TRBV19 to TRBJ1-3; TRBD1 matches at 8 bases. V gave up 4 bases and J gave up 2 bases; unmatched junction bases: 7. CDR3 size: 16 residues. Germline CDR1 LNHDA, CDR2 SQIVND (reference sequence). The CDR3 DNA reads as TGTGCCAGTAGTAGACCCCGGACAGGGACTGGAAACACCATATATTTT. It translates to CASSRPRTGTGNTIYF.

The V call is TRBV9, the J call TRBJ2-3, with 8 bases identical to TRBD2. Germline V gives CDR1 SGDLS, CDR2 YYNGEE. V lost 0 bases to trimming and J lost 4 bases; unmatched junction nucleotides: 4. CDR3 length: 15 amino acids. This chain's CDR3 is CASSVVAGGPDTQYF. For the CDR3, the DNA is TGTGCCAGCAGCGTAGTGGCGGGAGGCCCAGATACGCAGTATTTT.

The chain employs TRBV11-3 and TRBJ1-2, with a weak D call TRBD1 (5 bases). The V gene's germline CDR1 is SGHNT and CDR2 YENEEA. This CDR3 region has 12 residues. The ends were cut back, 7 bases at V and 8 bases at J, with 14 bases in the middle. Here the CDR3 DNA reads TGTGCCAGCACCGGGGGAAGCGGGGGCTACACCTTC. Its translation is CASTGGSGGYTF.

The rearrangement uses TRBV19 and TRBJ2-5; 7 bases agree with TRBD2. The CDR3 runs 13 residues. CDR1 is LNHDA, CDR2 SQIVND, per germline (reference sequence). V was clipped by 8 bases and J by 0 bases; unmatched bases: 3. This chain's CDR3 is CASRDYNQETQYF. The DNA of the CDR3 is TGTGCCAGTCGGGACTACAACCAAGAGACCCAGTACTTC.

The chain recombines TRBV25-1 with TRBJ2-3; 9 nucleotides match TRBD2. The V gene end was trimmed by 3 bases and the J gene end by 5 bases; junction bases not matched to a gene: 6. The CDR3 runs to 15 residues. The germline V gene encodes CDR1 MGHDK and CDR2 SYGVNS. Here the CDR3 DNA reads TGTGCCAGCAGTGAGGGGGGACTAGCCAAAGATACGCAGTATTTT. It codes for CASSEGGLAKDTQYF.

The rearrangement uses TRBV11-3 and TRBJ2-1; 12 positions agree with TRBD2. CDR3 length equals 17 residues. From germline, CDR1 is SGHNT and CDR2 YENEEA. J gave up 4 bases and V 4 bases, and 8 bases lay outside the gene matches. CDR3: CASSSLTSGGVYNEQFF. The DNA of the CDR3 is TGTGCCAGCAGCTCGTTGACTAGCGGGGGAGTATACAATGAGCAGTTCTTC.

The V call is TRBV7-6, the J call TRBJ2-1; 7 bases fit TRBD1. V trimming: 4 bases; J trimming: 3 bases; junction bases outside the gene matches: 6. The CDR3 contains 15 residues. Germline V gives CDR1 SGHVS, CDR2 FNYEAQ. CDR3 DNA sequence: TGTGCCAGCAGCTCCGGGCAGGGGGTCTACAATGAGCAGTTCTTC. Amino acids: CASSSGQGVYNEQFF.

The chain couples TRBV7-2 to TRBJ2-3; D possibly corresponds to TRBD1 (6 bases). Germline CDR1 reads SGHTA; CDR2 reads FQGNSA. V lost 4 bases and J lost 1, with 12 bases in between. CDR3 length equals 15 residues. In DNA form, the CDR3 reads TGTGCCAGCAGCTCACAGGGTGGGGGCACAGATACGCAGTATTTT. It translates to CASSSQGGGTDTQYF.

The chain has TRBV7-2 and TRBJ2-5; 7 bases are shared with TRBD2. There are 16 residues in the CDR3. Per germline, CDR1 SGHTA and CDR2 FQGNSA. J gave up 5 bases and V 1 base, and 10 bases lay outside the gene matches. In DNA, the CDR3 is TGTGCCAGCAGCTTAGGTAGCGGGCGCTCCCGGGAGACCCAGTACTTC. Encoded protein: CASSLGSGRSRETQYF.

The chain combines TRBV19 with TRBJ2-1; 10 nucleotides match TRBD2. Germline V gene sequence: CDR1 LNHDA, CDR2 SQIVND (reference sequence). The CDR3 sequence is 11 residues long. The trim removed 7 bases at V and 9 bases at J, leaving 0 bases unmatched. CDR3 in amino acids: CASTSGSEQFF. In DNA form, the CDR3 reads TGTGCCAGTACTAGCGGGAGTGAGCAGTTCTTC.

The genes are TRBV7-6 and TRBJ2-2, with 8 bases lining up with TRBD1. Germline CDR1 and CDR2: SGHVS and FNYEAQ. This CDR3 spans 16 amino acids. J was trimmed by 3 bases and V by 2 bases; bases with no gene match: 5. CDR3 nucleotides: TGTGCCAGCAGCTTATCCAGGGGGCTGCACACCGGGGAGCTGTTTTTT. Its protein is CASSLSRGLHTGELFF. Complete variable domain (other parts from reference TRBV7-6 and TRBJ2-2): GAGVSQSPRYKVTKRGQDVALRCDPISGHVSLYWYRQALGQGPEFLTYFNYEAQQDKSGLPNDRFSAERPEGSISTLTIQRTEQRDSAMYRCASSLSRGLHTGELFFGEGSRLTVL.

The chain combines TRBV11-2 with TRBJ1-6; 7 bases agree with TRBD1. CDR1 and CDR2 (germline): SGHAT, FQNNGV. The CDR3 runs to 15 residues. Losses at the gene ends were 5 bases for V and 5 bases for J; bases not matched to a gene: 6. CDR3 DNA sequence: TGTGCCAGCAGCACGTTACAGGGGAATAATTCACCCCTCCACTTT. Protein: CASSTLQGNNSPLHF. Based on the CDR3 plus reference TRBV11-2 and TRBJ1-6, the full variable domain is EAGVAQSPRYKIIEKRQSVAFWCNPISGHATLYWYQQILGQGPKLLIQFQNNGVVDDSQLPKDRFSAERLKGVDSTLKIQPAKLEDSAVYLCASSTLQGNNSPLHFGNGTRLTVT.

This sequence joins TRBV6-5 and TRBJ2-7, with 12 bases lining up with TRBD2. V lost 0 bases and J lost 4; bases outside the gene matches: 4. Germline loops: CDR1 MNHEY, CDR2 SVGAGI. There are 16 residues in the CDR3. The CDR3 spells CASSYSGTSGYYEQYF. CDR3 DNA sequence: TGTGCCAGCAGTTACTCAGGGACTAGCGGGTATTACGAGCAGTACTTC.

The chain recombines TRBV2 with TRBJ1-2; D remains ambiguous. This CDR3 is built from 18 residues. V dropped 2 bases and J dropped 3 bases, with 22 bases sitting between them. Germline CDR1 and CDR2: SNHLY and FYNNEI. The CDR3 nucleotides are TGTGCCAGCAGTGAATTAGGGATTATGAGGGCGCAGGACTATGGCTACACCTTC. Its protein product is CASSELGIMRAQDYGYTF.

This chain uses TRBV19 with TRBJ2-1; tentative D call: TRBD2 (6 bases). There are 15 residues in the CDR3. Germline CDR1 reads LNHDA; CDR2 reads SQIVND (reference sequence). V was trimmed by 5 bases and J by 3 bases, leaving 14 bases between them. The CDR3 region is CASSWNSGYYNEQFF. The DNA for the CDR3 is TGTGCCAGTAGTTGGAATAGCGGCTACTACAATGAGCAGTTCTTC. Using reference TRBV19 and TRBJ2-1 for the parts outside the CDR3, the full variable domain is DGGITQSPKYLFRKEGQNVTLSCEQNLNHDAMYWYRQDPGQGLRLIYYSQIVNDFQKGDIAEGYSVSREKKESFPLTVTSAQKNPTAFYLCASSWNSGYYNEQFFGPGTRLTVL.

The chain couples TRBV5-1 to TRBJ2-1, with D unclear. The CDR3 consists of 14 residues. In germline, CDR1 is SGHRS, CDR2 YFSETQ. V was clipped by 1 base and J by 3 bases, with 8 bases between them. Here the CDR3 reads CASSLTAYYNEQFF. Here the CDR3 DNA reads TGCGCCAGCAGCTTGACAGCCTACTACAATGAGCAGTTCTTC.

The chain has TRBV19 and TRBJ2-1; D ambiguous. This CDR3 contains 13 residues. V was shortened by 4 bases and J by 7 bases, with 11 bases between the two germline ends. Germline-derived CDR1 and CDR2 are LNHDA and SQIVND (reference sequence). The chain's CDR3 is CASSTGHVNEQFF. The DNA of the CDR3 is TGTGCCAGTAGTACAGGTCATGTAAATGAGCAGTTCTTC.

As to this clone: Other DNA sequences in this specimen translate into the identical CDR3. CDR3 sequence: CASSPGGRTEAFF. CDR3 DNA sequence: TGTGCCAGCAGCCCAGGGGGCCGGACTGAAGCTTTCTTT. The chain recombines TRBV12-3 or TRBV12-4 with TRBJ1-1; 8 nucleotides match TRBD1. The CDR3 spans 13 residues. The ends lost 6 bases at V and 5 bases at J; junction bases unmatched: 5.